The sequence of this TCR beta chain was determined in a study of PD-1 blockade in classical Hodgkin lymphoma. Study-wide results and caveats: Only CD4+ TCR diversity, not CD8+, had risen significantly by C4D1. Later analyses included only patients treated at least 1 year post-ASCT. Complete responders started with a diversity level that resembled newly diagnosed patients at baseline. The authors have not defined what causes the repertoire differences, possibly disease activity or prior therapy.

V lost 0 bases and J lost 5; bases outside the gene matches: 5. CDR1 and CDR2 from the germline V gene are SGHAT and FQNNGV. The CDR3 runs to 16 residues. This clone is labeled medium-sized. Its antigen remains unknown. There was relapse after autologous stem cell transplantation in every patient, and there was variation in brentuximab vedotin exposure. Only in-frame clones appear in the TCRdb table, and some are missing; sequencing was by immunoSEQ multiplex PCR. Of approximately 41,000 clones in the sample, approximately 90% were seen once. This sample comprised peripheral blood mononuclear cells (PBMCs), obtained before the second cycle of nivolumab. The sequence was collected from a human donor with classical Hodgkin lymphoma. This chain joins TRBV11-2 and TRBJ2-5, with 11 nucleotides matching TRBD2. CDR3 bases: TGTGCCAGCAGCTTAGAGACTAGCGGGGTGCAGGAGACCCAGTACTTC. Translating gives CASSLETSGVQETQYF.